Listed here are 17 T cell receptor beta chains from one sample, sequenced in a study of blood T cell repertoires in COVID-19. TCRdb's copy holds only in-frame clones and misses some; the assay was immunoSEQ multiplex PCR. The repertoire holds about 210,000 clones, with 88% as singletons. Sample: peripheral blood. All receptors come from a man in his late teens or twenties with active or convalescent COVID-19.

This chain links TRBV7-9 with TRBJ2-7; D gene unclear. The CDR3 spans 12 residues. CDR1 is SEHNR, CDR2 FQNEAQ, per germline (reference sequence). V lost 2 bases to trimming and J lost 4 bases, with 6 bases between them. The CDR3 here is CASSLQFYEQYF. DNA for the CDR3: TGTGCCAGCAGCTTACAGTTTTACGAGCAGTACTTC.

This rearrangement joins TRBV11-2 to TRBJ1-2; 7 bases fit TRBD1. V gave up 4 bases and J gave up 0 bases; unmatched junction bases: 8. Germline CDR1 reads SGHAT; CDR2 reads FQNNGV. This CDR3 is 16 amino acids long. The CDR3 is CASSWGDSDSNYGYTF. As DNA, the CDR3 is TGTGCCAGCAGCTGGGGGGACAGTGACTCTAACTATGGCTACACCTTC.

The V gene is TRBV28, the J gene TRBJ1-1; 7 positions match TRBD1. Germline V lookup: CDR1 MDHEN, CDR2 SYDVKM. The V gene end was trimmed by 11 bases and the J gene end by 0 bases; junction bases not matched to a gene: 9. The length of the CDR3 is 14 residues. The CDR3: CAAGDSPLNTEAFF. In DNA form, the CDR3 reads TGTGCCGCCGGGGACAGCCCTTTGAACACTGAAGCTTTCTTT.

The DNA for the CDR3 is TGTGCCAGCAGCCCCCGAGGACTAGCGGGCGGGACCCAGTACTTC. This codes for CASSPRGLAGGTQYF. The gene calls are TRBV7-9 and TRBJ2-5; 11 bases line up with TRBD2. Germline loops: CDR1 SEHNR, CDR2 FQNEAQ (reference sequence). V lost 5 bases to trimming and J lost 7 bases; unmatched junction nucleotides: 9. The CDR3 spans 15 residues.

This clone came up once. This chain joins TRBV7-6 and TRBJ2-6; no firm D call. V lost 2 bases and J lost 0, with 14 bases in between. The germline V gene has CDR1 SGHVS and CDR2 FNYEAQ. The CDR3 totals 18 residues. The CDR3 sequence is CASSLISGLSSGANVLTF. CDR3 DNA sequence: TGTGCCAGCAGCTTAATCTCAGGATTGTCCTCTGGGGCCAACGTCCTGACTTTC.

The V call is TRBV5-1, the J call TRBJ2-7, with TRBD1 identical over 7 bases. J lost 5 bases, V lost 4 bases, and 15 bases had no gene match. CDR1 is SGHRS and CDR2 is YFSETQ in the germline V gene. The CDR3 is 16 residues long. The DNA of the CDR3 is TGCGCCAGCAGCGGGGGAACGACAGGGTGGGGCCACGAGCAGTACTTC. This sequence encodes CASSGGTTGWGHEQYF.

The chain carries TRBV7-9 and TRBJ2-5; 12 bases are a match to TRBD1. CDR3 length equals 16 residues. The V and J ends lost 5 bases and 5 bases, in that order; junction bases with no gene match: 9. Germline CDR1 is SEHNR and CDR2 is FQNEAQ (reference sequence). The CDR3 bases are TGTGCCAGCAGCGGGGCCGGGGACAGGGGGCTGGAGACCCAGTACTTC. As protein: CASSGAGDRGLETQYF.

The gene calls are TRBV5-6 and TRBJ2-3; perhaps TRBD1 as D (5 bases). Germline assignment: CDR1 SGHDT and CDR2 YYEEEE. V was shortened by 1 base and J by 2 bases, with 17 bases between the two germline ends. The CDR3 is 17 residues long. The CDR3 sequence: CASSLYQVGRITDTQYF. The DNA for the CDR3 is TGTGCCAGCAGCTTGTATCAGGTGGGGCGAATCACAGATACGCAGTATTTT.

The V gene is TRBV9, the J gene TRBJ1-5, with TRBD1 matching over 12 bases. CDR3 size: 15 residues. CDR1 and CDR2 (germline): SGDLS, YYNGEE. Unmatched junction bases numbered 5, after V lost 3 bases and J lost 7 bases. The CDR3: CASSEGTGGLQPQHF. Here the CDR3 DNA reads TGTGCCAGCAGCGAGGGGACAGGGGGCTTGCAGCCCCAGCATTTT.

V and J are TRBV6-5 and TRBJ2-3, with D possibly TRBD1 on 6 matching bases. Germline V lookup: CDR1 MNHEY, CDR2 SVGAGI. The CDR3 is 14 residues long. Trimming stripped 6 bases from V and 6 bases from J, with 16 bases between. Here the CDR3 DNA reads TGTGCCAGCAGGAGGGACACACCTACCGATACGCAGTATTTT. Amino acid sequence: CASRRDTPTDTQYF.

This chain uses TRBV7-2 with TRBJ1-2, with 8 nucleotides matching TRBD1. Germline values: CDR1 SGHTA, CDR2 FQGNSA. V trimming: 1 base; J trimming: 1 base; junction bases outside the gene matches: 2. The CDR3 has 15 residues. CDR3 protein: CASSLGTGSNYGYTF. The CDR3 nucleotides are TGTGCCAGCAGCTTAGGGACAGGGAGTAACTATGGCTACACCTTC.

In its sample, this clone was seen many times. Other nucleotide sequences from this sample produce the same CDR3. This sequence joins TRBV5-1 and TRBJ2-1, with 10 bases fitting TRBD2. V was clipped by 0 bases and J by 2 bases; unmatched bases: 2. The V gene's germline CDR1 is SGHRS and CDR2 YFSETQ. The CDR3 is made up of 16 amino acids. CDR3: CASSLAGLAAYNEQFF. The CDR3 coding sequence is TGCGCCAGCAGCTTGGCCGGACTAGCGGCCTACAATGAGCAGTTCTTC.

The chain joins TRBV19 to TRBJ2-1, with 10 bases lining up with TRBD1. This CDR3 contains 15 residues. With V trimmed by 5 bases and J by 7 bases, 8 bases remained unmatched. The V gene's germline CDR1 is LNHDA and CDR2 SQIVND (reference sequence). The CDR3 here is CASSLRDRGWNEQFF. CDR3 nucleotides: TGTGCCAGTAGTCTCCGGGACAGGGGTTGGAATGAGCAGTTCTTC.

V gene TRBV28 combines with J gene TRBJ1-1; a possible D gene is TRBD1 (5 bases). Trimming removed 3 bases at V and 5 bases at J, with 13 bases between. The CDR3 is made up of 14 amino acids. CDR1 and CDR2 (germline): MDHEN, SYDVKM. The CDR3 coding sequence is TGTGCCAGCAGTTTGGGACCGGGGGGGACTGAAGCTTTCTTT. Its protein is CASSLGPGGTEAFF.

The CDR3 nucleotides are TGTGCCAGCAGCGTAGAGAGTTTCCACAATGAGCAGTTCTTC. Translation: CASSVESFHNEQFF. The V call is TRBV9, the J call TRBJ2-1; D not resolved. V lost 0 bases, J lost 5 bases, and 9 bases lay in between. Germline V gives CDR1 SGDLS, CDR2 YYNGEE. This CDR3 spans 14 amino acids. The entire variable domain, with the rest obtained from reference TRBV9 and TRBJ2-1, is as follows: DSGVTQTPKHLITATGQRVTLRCSPRSGDLSVYWYQQSLDQGLQFLIQYYNGEERAKGNILERFSAQQFPDLHSELNLSSLELGDSALYFCASSVESFHNEQFFGPGTRLTVL.

The V and J genes are TRBV19 and TRBJ2-1; 7 bases map to TRBD1. J lost 7 bases, V lost 7 bases, and 4 bases had no gene match. The CDR3 runs to 12 residues. Germline CDR1 and CDR2: LNHDA and SQIVND (reference sequence). The CDR3 nucleotides read TGTGCCAGTAAGACAGGGTGGAATGAGCAGTTCTTC. Its protein product is CASKTGWNEQFF.

The V gene is TRBV6-5, the J gene TRBJ1-1; no reliable D call. This CDR3 contains 14 residues. The germline V gene has CDR1 MNHEY and CDR2 SVGAGI. Trimming took off 0 bases at V and 1 base at J, with 6 bases between the two ends. The CDR3 coding sequence is TGTGCCAGCAGTTACTCCAGGTCGAACACTGAAGCTTTCTTT. As protein: CASSYSRSNTEAFF.